The clone carrying this T cell receptor beta chain turned up a few times. The antigen remains unidentified. V was cut by 3 bases and J by 8 bases, with 11 bases left in between. Germline V gene lookup returns CDR1 KGHSH and CDR2 LQKENI. There are 13 residues in the CDR3. The data derive from a study of circulating and synovial CD4+ cells in juvenile arthritis. Study results and caveats: Bulk blood CD4 samples held at least an order of magnitude more or fewer genomes than CPL. Some such blood samples were as oligoclonal as synovium. Compared with bulk blood, circulating pathogenic-like lymphocytes shared substantially more CDR3 sequences with synovial T cells.

Some clones are missing from TCRdb's copy, which holds only in-frame ones; the method was immunoSEQ multiplex PCR. Of 25,000 to 35,000 clones listed, just under 95% are singletons. This sequence was found in a human donor with juvenile idiopathic arthritis. Sample: CD4+ T cells from blood. The chain combines TRBV18 with TRBJ1-3; possible D gene TRBD1, 5 bases. The CDR3 region is CASSPWRGDTIYF. The CDR3, as DNA: TGTGCCAGCTCACCCTGGAGGGGAGACACCATATATTTT.